This paragraph covers one TCR beta chain sequence. It lacks a known antigen. Per-nucleotide qualities are absent, and no much larger clonotype sits a single base away. Patients with a history of autoimmune disease or receiving systemic immunosuppression were excluded from the trial. Peripheral blood for TCR sequencing was collected from all dose cohorts at baseline, on cycle 4 day 1, and on cycle 7 day 1. Samples were obtained from an open-label, multicenter, first-in-human phase I dose-escalation trial of ivuxolimab. Adults with locally advanced or metastatic melanoma, renal cell carcinoma, hepatocellular carcinoma or head and neck squamous cell carcinoma were enrolled in the trial. CD4+ and CD8+ T cells were sorted separately from peripheral blood before TCR sequencing. Genomic DNA was extracted from sorted cells for sequencing of the TCRbeta CDR3 region. TCRbeta CDR3 regions were sequenced using the immunoSEQ Assay. This immuneACCESS table, as held by TCRdb, lists in-frame sequences with V and J called but not all clones. Of the missing ones, under half trace to an unresolved V gene in checked studies; the others have no known cause. The sample table contains some 64,000 clones; only one count was recorded for around 90% of them. Under 3.5% of the sample lies in the top ten.

This record belongs to a study of OX40 agonist ivuxolimab in advanced cancers. As for the study more broadly: Ivuxolimab was a fully human IgG2 agonistic monoclonal antibody targeting the costimulatory receptor OX40 (CD134). Intravenous ivuxolimab was administered to patients every 2 weeks at six dose levels: 0.01, 0.1, 0.3, 1.5, 3 and 10 mg/kg. Among the roughly 50 dose-escalation patients, some 20 had hepatocellular carcinoma, about 15 melanoma, 9 renal cell carcinoma and 9 head and neck cancer. In the dose-escalation cohort, approximately 80% of patients were male, and the mean age was roughly 60 years with a range of roughly 23 to 79. Patients were allowed to have had prior anti-PD-1, anti-PD-L1 or anti-CTLA-4 therapy, and approximately 43% of the dose-escalation patients had previously received checkpoint inhibitors. Partial responses occurred in three dose-escalation patients: two with cutaneous melanoma and one with hepatocellular carcinoma. Peripheral TCRbeta sequencing was intended to test whether TCR sequence diversity was altered and clonal T-cell expansion was caused by ivuxolimab. The paper describes the monotherapy dose-escalation part (N = 52 patients) of the phase I trial of ivuxolimab. The research as a whole found: The antigen specificity of the clonally expanded peripheral T cells was not determined. On average, CD8+ T cells showed more expanded clones than CD4+ T cells after ivuxolimab. Low levels of normalized T-cell clonal expansion were also seen in some patients who did not respond. At doses from 0.1 to 3.0 mg/kg, clonal expansion was seen in both CD4+ and CD8+ blood T cells between baseline and week 6. Partial responders in the 0.1-3.0 mg/kg groups had among the lowest normalized peripheral clonal expansion, especially among CD8+ T cells.

CDR1 and CDR2 (KGHSH, LQKENI) derive from the germline V gene. V is reduced by 0 bases and J by 6 bases, leaving a spacing of 2 bases between them. From the cysteine through the phenylalanine, the CDR3 covers 12 amino acids. Only the CDR3 DNA is retained, 36 bases long and in frame from the first base. The receptor was isolated from an adult with an advanced solid tumor such as melanoma, head and neck, liver or kidney cancer. The receptor chain draws on TRBV18 and TRBJ2-2, with no confident D gene call. The source material was CD4+ or CD8+ T cells sorted from blood, sampled in a trial of the OX40 agonist ivuxolimab. The DNA sequence is as follows: TGTGCCAGCTCACCACCTCCCGGGGAGCTGTTTTTT. Its product reads: CASSPPPGELFF.